This TCR beta chain was identified in a study of T cells in tumors after PD-1 blockade (dated by TCRdb to between 2018 and 2021). With regard to the full study: Patients with prior checkpoint blockade, systemic immunosuppressant use, or recent radiotherapy or other anti-cancer therapy within 4 weeks were excluded. Patients were treated with either pembrolizumab 200 mg every 3 weeks or cemiplimab 350 mg every 2 weeks. Some patients also continued taking vismodegib 150 mg daily during anti-PD-1 treatment. Peripheral blood samples averaged approximately 110,000 TCR templates (range roughly 22,000-260,000) and 37,000 or so unique clonotypes. Using site-matched tumors from BCC or SCC patients sampled before and after anti-PD-1 therapy, the study carried out paired single-cell RNA and TCR sequencing. To compare blood and tumor clonotypes, bulk TCR sequencing was performed on approximately 10 peripheral blood samples from about five patients. RECIST version 1.1 was used to assess clinical response. The paper as a whole reports these results and caveats: Roughly 40% of the TCR clonotypes from tumors also showed up in blood, and some novel exhausted tumor clones were present in pre-treatment blood, which suggests peripheral recruitment. The source of novel T cell clones was not identified and could include lymphoid organs or rare unexpanded clones within the tumor or its periphery.

Deep TCRbeta sequencing was performed with the immunoSEQ platform. The study's processing was this. Only productive rearrangements were exported from the immunoSEQ Analyzer for further analysis. T cell phenotypes were assigned to bulk TCRbeta clonotypes by matching to single-cell RNA+TCR-seq clones sharing the same TCRbeta sequence. Using bulk TCR sequencing data, clone enrichment in tumor was calculated by dividing a clone's tumor frequency by the same clone's PBMC frequency. GLIPH was used to sort TCRs into specificity groups, which are clusters of distinct TCRs that likely recognize common antigens through shared CDR3 motifs. In TCRdb, the immuneACCESS table is reduced to in-frame sequences with V and J assigned. These tables do not hold every clone; where another copy was compared, an unresolved V gene accounts for under half, and the others remain unexplained. Clone size and the V and J calls come from that table; the DNA yielded D and trimming. This sample comprises some 25,000 clones, over 80% of them detected only once. The ten biggest clones cover 12% of the sample.

Turning to this clone: This receptor's antigen is unknown. No base-level quality is on record; no much larger clone is a single base apart.

From cysteine to phenylalanine, the CDR3 is 17 amino acids long. CDR3 DNA only is kept here, 51 bases in frame from base 1. Reading the germline V gene (reference sequence) gives CDR1 LGHDT and CDR2 YNNKEL. Trimming removed 5 bases from V and 5 bases from J, leaving 23 bases between the germline ends. What the time point label conveys for this sample: after anti-PD-1 therapy. Genomic DNA extracted from tumor biopsies or peripheral blood was used for bulk TCRbeta sequencing, with input ranging from roughly 616 ng to 6,500 ng. Histologically proven advanced or metastatic basal or squamous cell carcinoma was present in all patients, all of whom were poor candidates for surgical resection. Of the roughly 10 patients in the basal cell carcinoma cohort, several underwent bulk tumor TCR sequencing.

The clonotype was recovered from a human donor with basal cell carcinoma. Sample: PBMCs, taken after anti-PD-1 treatment. This receptor chain uses TRBV3-1 (or the pseudogene TRBV3-2) and TRBJ2-3; TRBD1 might be the D gene, on 5 matching bases. The nucleotide sequence reads as follows: TGTGCCAGCAGCTGCGACAGTCCCATTGTCATGCAAGATACGCAGTATTTT. Its amino acids are CASSCDSPIVMQDTQYF.